The 29 T cell receptor beta chains presented below share a single source sample, sequenced in a study of blood T cells in healthy people across ages. PCR was performed a second time for roughly 7 to 12 cycles using a sample-barcoded 5' primer and a J-beta primer mix. TCRdb reprocessed the 5' RACE reads via MiXCR and lists one record per CDR3 protein. The data show 850,000 or so distinct CDR3 sequences, under 30% seen once. The material sequenced was blood. The receptors were gathered from a woman of 80 years or more in good health.

In regard to this clonotype: A read error is possible here, since a much larger clone lies one base away. V usage is TRBV29-1 and J usage is TRBJ2-5, with D unclear. Germline V gene data show CDR1 as SQVTM and CDR2 as ANQGSEA. Trimming pared 1 base from V and 5 bases from J, leaving 14 bases between. The CDR3 has 14 residues. The DNA of the CDR3 is TGCAGCGTTGAAGTCCTAGGAAACGGTGAGACCCAGTACTTC. Amino acids: CSVEVLGNGETQYF.

Many counts were recorded for this clonotype. The chain carries TRBV7-9 and TRBJ2-7, with 7 bases identical to TRBD2. V dropped 1 base and J dropped 3; count of bases not matched to a gene: 9. The CDR3 is 16 amino acids. CDR1 is SEHNR, CDR2 FQNEAQ, per germline (reference sequence). DNA of the CDR3: TGTGCCAGCAGCTTAGTTTCGTGGGAGGGGAACTACGAGCAGTACTTC. Translation gives CASSLVSWEGNYEQYF.

The chain joins TRBV9 to TRBJ2-3, with D uncertain. Trimming took off 0 bases at V and 5 bases at J, with 7 bases between the two ends. CDR1 is SGDLS, CDR2 YYNGEE, per germline. The CDR3 extends over 13 amino acids. This CDR3 reads CASSVGNLDTQYF. CDR3 sequence (DNA): TGTGCCAGCAGCGTAGGGAATCTAGATACGCAGTATTTT.

About this clonotype: This may arise from a read error, as a much more abundant clone is one base away. The V gene is TRBV5-6, the J gene TRBJ2-7; a possible D gene is TRBD2 (7 bases). The DNA end favors TRBJ2-4, so the J call may be wrong. The CDR3 consists of 17 residues. Germline CDR1 SGHDT, CDR2 YYEEEE. The DNA of the CDR3 is TGTCCCAGCAGCTTGGAAGGGCGGGGGCCGCTCCAAAACATTCAGTACTTC. Translating it yields CPSSLEGRGPLQNIQYF.

The chain uses TRBV6-5 and TRBJ1-6; no clear D gene. Germline lookup yields CDR1 MNHEY and CDR2 SVGAGI. The CDR3 has 14 residues. Trimming stripped 0 bases from V and 11 bases from J, with 11 bases between. The CDR3 DNA reads as TGTGCCAGCAGTTACTCGGCCAGCCCGGCACCCCTCCACTTT. The encoded protein is CASSYSASPAPLHF.

A note on this clonotype: A much bigger clone sits one base away, suggesting this may be a read error. V and J are TRBV6-2 or TRBV6-3 and TRBJ2-5; D call uncertain. The germline V and J ends were trimmed by 10 bases and 7 bases, with 16 bases remaining between them. The CDR3 totals 12 residues. Germline V gene sequence: CDR1 MNHEY, CDR2 SVGEGT. The CDR3 loop is CAIADTIGTQYF. CDR3 DNA sequence: TGTGCCATCGCTGACACTATTGGGACCCAGTACTTC.

This clonotype was seen only a few times. The chain uses TRBV28 and TRBJ1-2, with unresolved D. From germline, CDR1 is MDHEN and CDR2 SYDVKM. The CDR3 contains 15 residues. V was cut by 5 bases and J by 4 bases, with 17 bases left in between. The DNA for the CDR3 is TGTGCCAGCAGTCCGTTGAGCACCCTTCCCTATGGCTACACCTTC. Encoded protein: CASSPLSTLPYGYTF.

A word on this clonotype: A single base separates this from a much larger clone, so it may be a read error. The chain is built from TRBV15 and TRBJ2-1; no clear D. The DNA end is a closer match to TRBJ2-7, so the J assignment may be wrong. The germline CDR1 and CDR2 sequences are LNHNV and YYDKDF (reference sequence). The CDR3 totals 14 residues. The DNA for the CDR3 is TGTGCCACCAGCAGAGATTTTTCCTACAATGAGCAGTACTTC. Its translation: CATSRDFSYNEQYF.

This clonotype has more than one count but fewer than ten. This may be a read error: a much more frequent sequence differs by one nucleotide. V usage is TRBV12-3 or TRBV12-4 and J usage is TRBJ2-5; no definite D call. There are 11 residues in the CDR3. With 3 bases removed from V and 11 bases from J, the gap between germline ends came to 10 bases. In DNA, the CDR3 is TGTGCCAGCAGTTTCGACAATGAGCAGTACTTC. This sequence encodes CASSFDNEQYF.

This clonotype showed up just a few times. This chain joins TRBV7-2 and TRBJ1-5, with D possibly being TRBD1 (6 bases). Trimming removed 5 bases at V and 5 bases at J, with 22 bases between. Germline V gene data show CDR1 as SGHTA and CDR2 as FQGNSA. The CDR3 loop spans 17 amino acids. This CDR3 reads CASSAQGSGAGHQPQHF. The CDR3 nucleotides are TGTGCCAGCAGCGCACAGGGTTCGGGGGCAGGGCATCAGCCCCAGCATTTT.

The sample holds a few counts of this clonotype. The chain employs TRBV3-1 and TRBJ2-7, with D unresolved. V lost 1 base, J lost 3 bases, and 13 bases lay in between. The CDR3 totals 15 residues. In germline, CDR1 is LGHDT, CDR2 YNNKEL (reference sequence). The CDR3 nucleotides are TGTGCCAGCAGCCAAGCCCCGACCAAAAACTACGAGCAGTACTTC. Amino acid sequence: CASSQAPTKNYEQYF.

This clonotype was picked up a small number of times. The rearrangement joins TRBV7-9 to TRBJ2-7; weak D call: TRBD1 (6 bases). V lost 3 bases to trimming and J lost 7 bases, with 19 bases between them. The length of the CDR3 is 15 residues. The germline V gene has CDR1 SEHNR and CDR2 FQNEAQ (reference sequence). The CDR3 nucleotides read TGTGCCAGCAGCTTGGGGGCCCCCATTTACAATGAGCAGTACTTC. Its protein is CASSLGAPIYNEQYF.

This chain joins TRBV28 and TRBJ1-2; possible D gene TRBD1, 5 bases. Looked up from germline, CDR1 is MDHEN and CDR2 is SYDVKM. Trimming removed 4 bases from V and 5 bases from J, with 17 bases in between. The CDR3 totals 15 residues. CDR3: CASSSRPGKGYGYTF. CDR3 sequence (DNA): TGTGCCAGCAGTTCTAGGCCAGGGAAGGGGTATGGCTACACCTTC.

Many counts were recorded for this clonotype. The genes are TRBV30 and TRBJ2-1; perhaps TRBD1 as D (5 bases). This CDR3 region has 14 residues. Trimming stripped 3 bases from V and 1 base from J, with 10 bases between. Germline CDR1 and CDR2: GTSNPN and SVGIG (reference sequence). The CDR3 nucleotides are TGTGCCTGGAGAAAGACAGCTTCCTACAATGAGCAGTTCTTC. Protein product: CAWRKTASYNEQFF.

The chain links TRBV11-2 to TRBJ2-5; D is ambiguous. V dropped 3 bases and J dropped 7 bases, with 12 bases sitting between them. Germline V lookup: CDR1 SGHAT, CDR2 FQNNGV. The CDR3 is 13 amino acids. CDR3 sequence: CASSLPGPGTQYF. CDR3 DNA sequence: TGTGCCAGCAGCTTGCCGGGCCCGGGGACCCAGTACTTC.

This clonotype was seen only a few times. The rearrangement links TRBV20-1 to TRBJ2-5; 7 positions match TRBD2. This CDR3 is 15 amino acids long. Germline V gene lookup returns CDR1 DFQATT and CDR2 SNEGSKA (reference sequence). With V trimmed by 4 bases and J by 0 bases, 8 bases remained unmatched. Here the CDR3 reads CSATMAGANQETQYF. The CDR3 DNA is TGCAGTGCTACCATGGCGGGAGCTAACCAAGAGACCCAGTACTTC.

Ten or more counts support this clonotype. The gene calls are TRBV12-3 or TRBV12-4 and TRBJ2-3, with no clear D. Trimming shortened V by 2 bases and J by 0 bases, and 9 bases separated the two germline ends. The CDR3 runs to 15 residues. The CDR3 DNA is TGTGCCAGCAGTTTACAGGTCACTAGCACAGATACGCAGTATTTT. It is translated as CASSLQVTSTDTQYF.

As concerns this clonotype: Given a much more abundant clone one base away, this may be a read error. This sequence joins TRBV2 and TRBJ2-7; D is perhaps TRBD2 (5 bases). The V gene's germline CDR1 is SNHLY and CDR2 FYNNEI. Trimming left V 2 bases short and J 7 bases short, with 15 bases between. The CDR3 runs 14 residues. Here the CDR3 reads CASSESLGGNEQYF. The CDR3 DNA sequence: TGTGCCAGCAGTGAATCGCTAGGAGGCAATGAGCAGTACTTC. The full variable domain, its missing parts supplied by reference TRBV2 and TRBJ2-7, is EPEVTQTPSHQVTQMGQEVILRCVPISNHLYFYWYRQILGQKVEFLVSFYNNEISEKSEIFDDQFSVERPDGSNFTLKIRSTKLEDSAMYFCASSESLGGNEQYFGPGTRLTVT.

This clonotype occurred a few times. This may arise from a read error, as a much more abundant clone is one base away. V usage is TRBV6-2 or TRBV6-3 and J usage is TRBJ2-1, with 13 bases fitting TRBD2. Germline V gene lookup returns CDR1 MNHEY and CDR2 SVGEGT. This CDR3 is 14 amino acids long. The CDR3 here is CASRRLAGGDERFF. The CDR3 DNA reads TGTGCCAGCCGTCGACTAGCGGGGGGCGATGAGCGGTTCTTC.

A note on this clonotype: A much larger clone differs from this one at a single base, so this may be a read error. The chain couples TRBV7-2 to TRBJ1-6, with 11 positions matching TRBD1. Germline V CDR1 and CDR2: SGHTA, FQGNSA. This CDR3 comprises 15 residues. The CDR3 loop reads CASSRTGTGGSPPHF. For the CDR3, the DNA is TGTGCCAGCAGCAGAACCGGGACAGGGGGTTCACCCCCCCACTTT.

The chain carries TRBV19 and TRBJ1-4, with D maybe TRBD1 (5 bases). Germline V lookup: CDR1 LNHDA, CDR2 SQIVND (reference sequence). This CDR3 comprises 17 residues. Trimming left V 3 bases short and J 4 bases short, with 18 bases between. The CDR3 here is CASSITGAPAGNEKLFF. The CDR3 DNA follows: TGTGCCAGTAGTATTACAGGAGCTCCAGCGGGTAATGAAAAACTGTTTTTT.

The gene calls are TRBV12-3 or TRBV12-4 and TRBJ2-3; TRBD1 matches 9 bases. The CDR3 spans 15 residues. The junction had 5 bases not matched to a gene; V was cut back by 6 bases and J by 1 base. The DNA of the CDR3 is TGTGCCAGCAGGCGGACAGGGGTGGGCACAGATACGCAGTATTTT. This translates into CASRRTGVGTDTQYF.

This clonotype was detected once. Germline and junction disagree at one end, which may indicate a read error. The chain is built from TRBV27 and TRBJ1-5; D is perhaps TRBD1 (6 bases). CDR1 and CDR2 from the germline V gene are MNHEY and SMNVEV (reference sequence). The CDR3 consists of 14 residues. CDR3 protein: CAGSLQTGSQPQHF. The CDR3 nucleotides are TGTGCCGGCAGTTTACAAACAGGGAGTCAGCCCCAGCATTTT.

To note about this clonotype: This could be a read error, since a much larger clone is one nucleotide away. V usage is TRBV20-1 and J usage is TRBJ2-4, with TRBD1 matching 8 bases. The DNA end lines up better with TRBJ2-7; the J call may be wrong. This CDR3 comprises 16 residues. The germline V gene has CDR1 DFQATT and CDR2 SNEGSKA (reference sequence). The CDR3 nucleotides are TGCAGTGCTAGGTCCGGACAGGGTGGGGGCGCCTGCGAGCAGTACTTC. Amino acids: CSARSGQGGGACEQYF.

In regard to this clonotype: A much larger clone differs from this one at a single base, so this may be a read error. The rearrangement joins TRBV20-1 to TRBJ2-1; the D gene is possibly TRBD2 (5 bases). Germline V gives CDR1 DFQATT, CDR2 SNEGSKA (reference sequence). This CDR3 spans 14 amino acids. The CDR3 is CSARSGTSCNEQFF. The CDR3 nucleotides read TGCAGTGCTAGGAGCGGCACCTCCTGCAATGAGCAGTTCTTC.

On this clonotype itself: This may stem from a read error, because a much larger clone lies one nucleotide away. The chain combines TRBV12-3 or TRBV12-4 with TRBJ1-6; D not certain. V shed 3 bases and J shed 6 bases, with 12 bases lying between them. This CDR3 comprises 15 residues. CDR3 region: CASSFKRAGNSPLHF. The CDR3 DNA reads TGTGCCAGCAGTTTCAAGAGGGCGGGTAATTCACCCCTCCACTTT.

This clonotype showed up many times. This chain links TRBV27 with TRBJ2-3, with 9 positions matching TRBD2. Germline trimming cut 3 bases from V and 1 base from J; bases unmatched to any gene: 5. Germline CDR1 MNHEY, CDR2 SMNVEV (reference sequence). The CDR3 runs to 16 residues. Written as DNA, the CDR3 is TGTGCCAGCAGTTTCCTGGCGGGGGGGGGCACAGATACGCAGTATTTT. Its protein product is CASSFLAGGGTDTQYF.

V is TRBV6-1 and J is TRBJ1-2; 9 nucleotides agree with TRBD1. The CDR3 loop spans 15 amino acids. Trimming took 6 bases from V and 5 from J; bases not matched to a gene: 10. The V gene's germline CDR1 is MNHNS and CDR2 SASEGT. DNA of the CDR3: TGTGCCAGCAGGGGATCCGGGACAGGGAAGTATGGCTACACCTTC. It encodes CASRGSGTGKYGYTF.

As to this clonotype: A clone one base away is much larger, so this may be a read error. This chain joins TRBV3-1 and TRBJ2-3; a possible D gene is TRBD2 (6 bases). The CDR3 runs 16 residues. Per germline, CDR1 LGHDT and CDR2 YNNKEL (reference sequence). This CDR3 is CASSPRPTTSTGTQYF. As DNA, the CDR3 is TGTGCCAGCAGCCCTAGACCGACAACTAGCACAGGTACGCAGTATTTT.